These 2 T cell receptor beta chains came from one sample sequenced in a study of radiotherapy plus CTLA-4 blockade in lung cancer. Repertoires were generated with immunoSEQ multiplex PCR, while TCRdb's copy carries only in-frame clones and drops some. Altogether 89,000 or so clones are present, more than 75% being singletons, with the ten largest covering around 3.6%. This specimen consisted of peripheral blood, obtained from a patient treated with radiotherapy plus ipilimumab. The receptor set was obtained from a human donor with non-small cell lung cancer who had a partial response to radiotherapy plus ipilimumab.

The V call is TRBV4-2, the J call TRBJ2-1, with D maybe TRBD1 (6 bases). Trimming removed 0 bases at V and 4 bases at J, with 19 bases between. CDR3 length: 18 residues. CDR1 is LGHNA and CDR2 is YNFKEQ in the germline V gene. The CDR3 DNA is TGTGCCAGCAGCCAAGATCTATCCCGTCAGGGGACATACAATGAGCAGTTCTTC. Its protein is CASSQDLSRQGTYNEQFF.

The chain is built from TRBV7-9 and TRBJ1-1; 8 bases map to TRBD1. Germline trimming cut 5 bases from V and 1 base from J; bases unmatched to any gene: 6. The germline V gene has CDR1 SEHNR and CDR2 FQNEAQ (reference sequence). CDR3 length equals 15 residues. The CDR3, as DNA: TGTGCCAGCAGCCACCGGACAGGGAGGAACACTGAAGCTTTCTTT. Protein product: CASSHRTGRNTEAFF. Full variable domain (missing parts from reference TRBV7-9 and TRBJ1-1): DTGVSQNPRHKITKRGQNVTFRCDPISEHNRLYWYRQTLGQGPEFLTYFQNEAQLEKSRLLSDRFSAERPKGSFSTLEIQRTEQGDSAMYLCASSHRTGRNTEAFFGQGTRLTVV.